This T cell receptor beta chain derives from a study of beta chain features in type 1 diabetes. Each of the sorted populations had a purity greater than 95%. Reverse transcribing all isolated RNA meant expressed TCRB transcripts were sequenced. TCRdb keeps only in-frame clones here, not all; method: immunoSEQ multiplex PCR. The sample records 120,000 to 150,000 clones, approximately 52% being singletons. The CDR3 has 13 amino acids. Germline V CDR1 and CDR2: SGHDT, YYEEEE. V shed 4 bases, J shed 8 bases, and the junction held 8 bases outside the gene matches. This rearrangement joins TRBV5-6 to TRBJ1-2; 7 bases are a match to TRBD1. The sequenced sample consisted of Tregs from blood. The TCR sequence derives from a man aged 18 to 29 in good health. CDR3 sequence: CASSPDRRRGYTF. CDR3 coding DNA: TGTGCCAGCAGCCCGGACAGGCGGAGAGGCTACACCTTC.